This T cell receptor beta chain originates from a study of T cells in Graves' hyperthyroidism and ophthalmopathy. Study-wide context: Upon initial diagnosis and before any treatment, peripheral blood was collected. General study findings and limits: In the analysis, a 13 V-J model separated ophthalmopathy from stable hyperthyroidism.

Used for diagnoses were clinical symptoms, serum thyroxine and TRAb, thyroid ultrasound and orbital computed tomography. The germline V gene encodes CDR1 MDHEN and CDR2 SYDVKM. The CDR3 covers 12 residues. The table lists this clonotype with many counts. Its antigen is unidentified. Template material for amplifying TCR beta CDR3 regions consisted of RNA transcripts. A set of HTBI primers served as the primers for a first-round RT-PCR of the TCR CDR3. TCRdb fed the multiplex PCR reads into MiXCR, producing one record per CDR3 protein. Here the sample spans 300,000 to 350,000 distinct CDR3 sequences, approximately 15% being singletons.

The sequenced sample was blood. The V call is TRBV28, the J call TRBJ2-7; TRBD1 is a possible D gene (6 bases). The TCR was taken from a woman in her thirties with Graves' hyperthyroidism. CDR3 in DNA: TGTGCGCGTTGTACAGGGTTCTACGAGCAGTACTTC. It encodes CARCTGFYEQYF.